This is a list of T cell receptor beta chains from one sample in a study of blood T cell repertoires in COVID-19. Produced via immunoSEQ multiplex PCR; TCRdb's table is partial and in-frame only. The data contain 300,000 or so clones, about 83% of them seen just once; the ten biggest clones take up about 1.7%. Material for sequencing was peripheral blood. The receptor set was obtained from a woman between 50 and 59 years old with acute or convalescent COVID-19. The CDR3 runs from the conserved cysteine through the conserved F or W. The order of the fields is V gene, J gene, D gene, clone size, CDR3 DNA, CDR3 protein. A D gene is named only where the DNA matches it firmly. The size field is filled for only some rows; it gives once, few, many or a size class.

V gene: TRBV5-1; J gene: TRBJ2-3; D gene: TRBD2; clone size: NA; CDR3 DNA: TGCGCCAGCAGCTCGAGGACTAGCGACAGCACAGATACGCAGTATTTT; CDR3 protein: CASSSRTSDSTDTQYF
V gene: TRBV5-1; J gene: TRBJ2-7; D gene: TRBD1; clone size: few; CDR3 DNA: TGCGCCAGCAGCTTGCGTGGGACAGGGTCTAGCGAGCAGTACTTC; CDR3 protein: CASSLRGTGSSEQYF
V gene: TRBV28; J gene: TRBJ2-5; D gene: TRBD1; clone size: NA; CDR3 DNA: TGTGCCAGCAGTTTATTTGGACAGGCTATCCAAGAGACCCAGTACTTC; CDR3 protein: CASSLFGQAIQETQYF
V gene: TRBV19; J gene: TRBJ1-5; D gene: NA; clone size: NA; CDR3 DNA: TGTGCCAGTAGTATACTGAGACACCTCAATCAGCCCCAGCATTTT; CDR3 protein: CASSILRHLNQPQHF
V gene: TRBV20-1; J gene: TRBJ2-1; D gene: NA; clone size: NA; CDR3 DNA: TGCAGTGCTAGTCCGTTCTCCTACAATGAGCAGTTCTTC; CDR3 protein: CSASPFSYNEQFF
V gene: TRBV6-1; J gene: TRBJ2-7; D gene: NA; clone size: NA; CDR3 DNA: TGTGCCAGCAGTGACAGGGTCTACGAGCAGTACTTC; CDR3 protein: CASSDRVYEQYF
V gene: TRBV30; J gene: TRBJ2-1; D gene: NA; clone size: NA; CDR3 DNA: TGTGCCTGGACCAAGCGGGTCTCCTACAATGAGCAGTTCTTC; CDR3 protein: CAWTKRVSYNEQFF
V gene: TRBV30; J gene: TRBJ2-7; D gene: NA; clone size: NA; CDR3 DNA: TGTGCCTGGAGAGAAAAGTTGGGACACCTCTACGAGCAGTACTTC; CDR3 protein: CAWREKLGHLYEQYF
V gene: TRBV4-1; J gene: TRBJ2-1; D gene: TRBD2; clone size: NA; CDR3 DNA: TGCGCCAGCAGCCAGGGTGGACTAGCGGGAGGGCCTCGGGGACTCCGCAATGAGCAGTTCTTC; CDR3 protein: CASSQGGLAGGPRGLRNEQFF
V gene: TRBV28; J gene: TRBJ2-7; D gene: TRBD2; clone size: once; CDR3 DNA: TGTGCCAGCTTACCCGCTAGCGGCTCCTACGAGCAGTACTTC; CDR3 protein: CASLPASGSYEQYF
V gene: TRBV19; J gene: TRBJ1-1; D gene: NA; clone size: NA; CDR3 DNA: TGTGCCAGTAGTATTGGGCTGGCGGGGCGCACTGAAGCTTTCTTT; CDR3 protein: CASSIGLAGRTEAFF
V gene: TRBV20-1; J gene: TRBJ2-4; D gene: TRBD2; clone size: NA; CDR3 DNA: TGCAGTGTTCCTAGCGGGATCATTCAGTACTTC; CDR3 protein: CSVPSGIIQYF
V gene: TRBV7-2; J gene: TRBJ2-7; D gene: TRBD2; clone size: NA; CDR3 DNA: TGTGCCAGCAGCACAGTAGCGGGACCGACCGAGCAGTACTTC; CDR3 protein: CASSTVAGPTEQYF
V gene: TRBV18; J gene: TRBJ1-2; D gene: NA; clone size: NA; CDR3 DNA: TGTGCCAGCTCACCCCGACAGGCTGATGGCTACACCTTC; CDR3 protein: CASSPRQADGYTF
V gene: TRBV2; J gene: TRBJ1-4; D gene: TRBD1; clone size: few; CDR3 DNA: TGTGCCAGCAGGAGACAGGGGGCGCGTGAAAAACTGTTTTTT; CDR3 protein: CASRRQGAREKLFF
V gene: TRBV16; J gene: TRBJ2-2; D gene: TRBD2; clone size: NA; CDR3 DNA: TGTGCCAGCAGCGCGGGGACTAGCCCTCCCGGGGAGCTGTTTTTT; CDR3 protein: CASSAGTSPPGELFF
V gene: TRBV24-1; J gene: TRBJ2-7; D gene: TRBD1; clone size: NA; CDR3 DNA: TGTGCCACCGGGACAGGGCCGGGTAACGAGCAGTGCTTC; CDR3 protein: CATGTGPGNEQCF
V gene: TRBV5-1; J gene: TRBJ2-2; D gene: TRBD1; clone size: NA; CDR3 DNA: TGCGCCAGCAGCTTCCGGGACAGAAACACCGGGGAGCTGTTTTTT; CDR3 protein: CASSFRDRNTGELFF
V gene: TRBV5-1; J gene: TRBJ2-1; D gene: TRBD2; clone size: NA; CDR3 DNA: TGCGCCAGCAGCCTTAGCGGGAGTCTGTACAATGAGCAGTTCTTC; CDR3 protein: CASSLSGSLYNEQFF
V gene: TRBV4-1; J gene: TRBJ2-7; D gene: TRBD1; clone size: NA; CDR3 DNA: TGCGCCAGCAGCCAAGTGACAGGGGGCTCCTACGAGCAGTACTTC; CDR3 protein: CASSQVTGGSYEQYF
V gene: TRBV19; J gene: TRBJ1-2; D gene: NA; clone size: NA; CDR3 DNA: TGTGCCAGTAGTACTCCTCTTGACCCGACAGGATCCAACTATGGCTACACCTTC; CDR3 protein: CASSTPLDPTGSNYGYTF
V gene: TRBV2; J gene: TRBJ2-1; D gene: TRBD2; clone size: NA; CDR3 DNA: TGTGCCAGCACGGGACTAGCGGGAGGCAATGAGCAGTTCTTC; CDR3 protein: CASTGLAGGNEQFF
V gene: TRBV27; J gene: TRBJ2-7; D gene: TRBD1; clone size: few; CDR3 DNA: TGTGCCAGCAGTGGACAGGGTTACGAGCAGTACTTC; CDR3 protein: CASSGQGYEQYF
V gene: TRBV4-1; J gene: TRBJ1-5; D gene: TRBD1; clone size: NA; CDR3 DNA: TGCGCCAGCAGCCAACACTATGACAGGGTAAATTCCCAGCCCCAGCATTTT; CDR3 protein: CASSQHYDRVNSQPQHF
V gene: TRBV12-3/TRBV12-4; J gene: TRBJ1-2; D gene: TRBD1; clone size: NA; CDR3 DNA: TGTGCCAGCCAGGGGGGAGTAGGTTATGGCTACACCTTC; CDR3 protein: CASQGGVGYGYTF
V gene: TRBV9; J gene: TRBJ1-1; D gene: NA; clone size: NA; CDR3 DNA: TGTGCCAGCAGCGACCCGGACAGAGCTGAAGCTTTCTTT; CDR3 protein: CASSDPDRAEAFF
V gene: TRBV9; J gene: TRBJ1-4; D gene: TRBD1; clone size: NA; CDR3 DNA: TGTGCCAGCAGCGTAGGGTGGACAGGGGGTGAAAAACTGTTTTTT; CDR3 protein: CASSVGWTGGEKLFF
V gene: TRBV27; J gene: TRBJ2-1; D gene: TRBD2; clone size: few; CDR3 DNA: TGTGCCAGCCGCTACCGGGGACTATACAATGAGCAGTTCTTC; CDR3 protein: CASRYRGLYNEQFF
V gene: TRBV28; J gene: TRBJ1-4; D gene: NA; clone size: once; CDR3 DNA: TGTGCCAGCAATGAACGGGGGGCGAGTGAAAAACTGTTTTTT; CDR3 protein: CASNERGASEKLFF
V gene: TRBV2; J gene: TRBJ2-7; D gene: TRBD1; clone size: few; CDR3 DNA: TGTGCCAGCAGTACCACGGGACAGGCGATGTACGAGCAGTACTTC; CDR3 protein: CASSTTGQAMYEQYF
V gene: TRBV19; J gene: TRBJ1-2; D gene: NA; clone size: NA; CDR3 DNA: TGTGCCAGTAGTCCTGCTTCGGACAGAACGGTCTATGGCTACACCTTC; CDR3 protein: CASSPASDRTVYGYTF
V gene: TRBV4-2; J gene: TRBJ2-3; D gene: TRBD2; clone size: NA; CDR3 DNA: TGTGCCAGCAGCCAAGATCGGGGAGGGTCAGATACGCAGTATTTT; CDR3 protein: CASSQDRGGSDTQYF
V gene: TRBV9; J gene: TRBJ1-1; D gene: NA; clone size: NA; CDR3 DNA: TGTGCCAGCAGCGTAGGGCAGGGGCTTAACACTGAAGCTTTCTTT; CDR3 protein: CASSVGQGLNTEAFF
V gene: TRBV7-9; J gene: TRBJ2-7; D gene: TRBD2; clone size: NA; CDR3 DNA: TGTGCCAGCAGCCCGGGACTAGCGGGAGGGCCCGCGGACGAGCAGTACTTC; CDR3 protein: CASSPGLAGGPADEQYF
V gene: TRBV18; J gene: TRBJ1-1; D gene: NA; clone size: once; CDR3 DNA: TGTGCCAGCTCACCACCGCAGGGGCAGCTCACTGAAGCTTTCTTT; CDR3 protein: CASSPPQGQLTEAFF
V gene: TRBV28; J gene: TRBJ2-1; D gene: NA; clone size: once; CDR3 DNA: TGTGCCAGCATAGGGGATTTCTACAATGAGCAGTTCTTC; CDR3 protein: CASIGDFYNEQFF
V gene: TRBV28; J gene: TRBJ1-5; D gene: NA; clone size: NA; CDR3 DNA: TGTGCCAGCAGTTCCCGGACATCTCGAGCCCAGCCCCAGCATTTT; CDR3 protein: CASSSRTSRAQPQHF
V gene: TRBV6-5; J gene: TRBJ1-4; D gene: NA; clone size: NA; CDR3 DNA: TGTGCCACGGACAGTCAGACTAATGAAAAACTGTTTTTT; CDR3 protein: CATDSQTNEKLFF
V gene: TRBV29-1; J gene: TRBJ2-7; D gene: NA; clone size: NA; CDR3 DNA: NA; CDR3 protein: CSVQFYEQYFGPGTRLTGPQYF
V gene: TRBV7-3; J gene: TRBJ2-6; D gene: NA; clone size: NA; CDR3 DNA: TGTGCCAGCAGCTCAAGGAGCGGCTCTGGGGCCAACGTCCTGACTTTC; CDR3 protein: CASSSRSGSGANVLTF
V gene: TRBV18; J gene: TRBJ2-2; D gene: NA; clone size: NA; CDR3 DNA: TGTGCCAGCTCACTCGCGATAGCGGACCTGAACACCGGGGAGCTGTTTTTT; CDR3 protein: CASSLAIADLNTGELFF
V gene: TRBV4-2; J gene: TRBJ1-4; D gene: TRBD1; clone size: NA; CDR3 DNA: TGTGCCAGCAGCCCTAGAGGGGGCCAGTATGAAAAACTGTTTTTT; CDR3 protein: CASSPRGGQYEKLFF
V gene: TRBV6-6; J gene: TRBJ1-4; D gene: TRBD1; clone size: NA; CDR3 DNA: TGTGCCAGCACCGAAGACAGGGGAGAAGAAAAACTGTTTTTT; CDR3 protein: CASTEDRGEEKLFF
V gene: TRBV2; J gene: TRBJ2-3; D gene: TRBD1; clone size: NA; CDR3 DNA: TGTGCCAGCAGCCGAACCCCAGGGGGCCGCACAGATACGCAGTATTTT; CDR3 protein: CASSRTPGGRTDTQYF
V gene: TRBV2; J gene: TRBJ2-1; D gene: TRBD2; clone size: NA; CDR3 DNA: TGTGCCAGCAGTCGGGACTATCATGAGCAGTTCTTC; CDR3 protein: CASSRDYHEQFF
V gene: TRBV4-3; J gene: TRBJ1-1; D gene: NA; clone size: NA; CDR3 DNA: TGCGCCAGCAGCCGAAAGAGCGGGCCAGGACCTAACACTGAAGCTTTCTTT; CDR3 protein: CASSRKSGPGPNTEAFF
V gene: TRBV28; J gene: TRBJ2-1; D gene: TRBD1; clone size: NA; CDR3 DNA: TGTGCCAGCAGTCCCCGGACAGGGGTGGTTGAGCAGTTCTTC; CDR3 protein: CASSPRTGVVEQFF
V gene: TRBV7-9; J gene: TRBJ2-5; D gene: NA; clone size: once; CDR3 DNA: TGTGCCAGCAGCTTGGAGCGGGAAGAGACCCAGTACTTC; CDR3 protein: CASSLEREETQYF
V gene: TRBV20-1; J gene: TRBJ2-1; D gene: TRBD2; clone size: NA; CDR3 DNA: TGCAGTGCTCAGCGGGATTATGAGCAGTTCTTC; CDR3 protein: CSAQRDYEQFF
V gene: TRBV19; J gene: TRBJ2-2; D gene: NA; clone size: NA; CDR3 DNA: TGTGCCAGTAGAACGGGAGTGGAGAACACCGGGGAGCTGTTTTTT; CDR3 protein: CASRTGVENTGELFF
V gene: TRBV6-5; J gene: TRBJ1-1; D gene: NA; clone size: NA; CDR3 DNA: TGTGCCAGCAGGGGGAGTTGGAATTTGAACACTGAAGCTTTCTTT; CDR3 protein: CASRGSWNLNTEAFF
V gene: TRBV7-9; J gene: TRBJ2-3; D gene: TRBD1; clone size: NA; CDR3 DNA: TGTGCCAGCAGCCAACGGACAGGGGAAACAGATACGCAGTATTTT; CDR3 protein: CASSQRTGETDTQYF
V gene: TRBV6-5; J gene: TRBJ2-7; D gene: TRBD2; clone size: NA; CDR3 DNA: TGTGCCAGCATCCGACTAGCGGGAGGTAACGAGCAGTACTTC; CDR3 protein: CASIRLAGGNEQYF
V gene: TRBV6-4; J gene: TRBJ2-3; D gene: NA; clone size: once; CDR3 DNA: TGTGCCAGCAGTGACGGAACAGGGCGATCTTTT; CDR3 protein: CASSDGTGRSF
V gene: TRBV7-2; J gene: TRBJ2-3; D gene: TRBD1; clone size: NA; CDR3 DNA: TGTGCCAGCAGCTTACTAGGGACAGCCTCGACAGATACGCAGTATTTT; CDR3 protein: CASSLLGTASTDTQYF